The 16 T cell receptor beta chains presented below share a single source sample, sequenced in a study of T cell clonality in common variable immunodeficiency. Assay: immunoSEQ multiplex PCR; the TCRdb copy retains only in-frame clones and omits some. This sample comprises about 47,000 clones, none seen once only. Sequenced sample: peripheral blood mononuclear cells. The origin of the receptors is a person between 18 and 69 years old in good health.

This clone was observed many times. The read ends 3 residues before the CDR3 terminus; that terminus is restored from the germline J gene. The chain couples TRBV2 to TRBJ1-6; a weak D match, TRBD1 (5 bases). V shed 4 bases and J shed 1 base, with 11 bases lying between them. This CDR3 is 16 amino acids long. Germline V gene lookup returns CDR1 SNHLY and CDR2 FYNNEI. The sequenced CDR3 bases are TGTGCCAGCAGTGGGGGAGGGGAGTCCTATAATTCACCC. Translating it yields CASSGGGESYNSP. The full-length CDR3 reads as CASSGGGESYNSPLHF.

This clone was found many times. From the germline J gene comes the end of the CDR3, since the read stops 3 residues before it. This chain connects TRBV6-2 or TRBV6-3 to TRBJ1-5; tentative D call: TRBD1 (5 bases). V lost 7 bases and J 7 bases, leaving 14 bases between the germline ends. CDR1 MNHEY and CDR2 SVGEGT come from the germline V gene. The CDR3 loop spans 13 amino acids. CDR3 DNA, as far as it was read: TGTGCCAGCACCAACGGGGGGAGACAGCCC. Its translation: CASTNGGRQP. The full CDR3 is CASTNGGRQPQHF.

This clone was seen repeatedly, ten times or more. The read ends 3 residues shy of where the CDR3 ends; the end is completed using the germline J gene. V is TRBV5-1 and J is TRBJ1-1; TRBD1 matches 10 bases. Trimming removed 3 bases from V and 6 bases from J; junction bases left unmatched: 5. Germline CDR1 and CDR2: SGHRS and YFSETQ. The CDR3 contains 14 residues. Partial CDR3 DNA: TGCGCCAGCAGCTCTGGGGACAGGGGTGCTGAA. The encoded protein is CASSSGDRGAE. The CDR3 reads in full as CASSSGDRGAEAFF.

The sample holds many counts of this clone. The read ends 3 residues early relative to the CDR3; the germline J gene fills the gap. V is TRBV30 and J is TRBJ2-5; TRBD2 agrees at 12 bases. Losses at the gene ends were 0 bases for V and 3 bases for J; bases not matched to a gene: 5. Per the germline V gene, CDR1 is GTSNPN and CDR2 is SVGIG (reference sequence). This CDR3 is 16 amino acids long. The sequenced part of the CDR3 DNA is TGTGCCTGGAGTGTAGGACTAGCGGGGTTAAAAGAGACC. This translates into CAWSVGLAGLKET. The complete CDR3 reads CAWSVGLAGLKETQYF.

This clone was found many times. The missing CDR3 end, 3 residues past where the read stops, is filled in from the germline J gene. This sequence joins TRBV29-1 and TRBJ2-1; 10 bases line up with TRBD1. The ends lost 5 bases at V and 4 bases at J; junction bases unmatched: 8. The CDR3 sequence is 15 residues long. Germline loops: CDR1 SQVTM, CDR2 ANQGSEA. The CDR3 protein is CSVSNRQGAYNEQFF. Partial CDR3 DNA: TGCAGCGTTTCAAACCGACAGGGGGCGTACAATGAG.

This clone was counted ten times or more. The read terminates 3 residues before the CDR3 end, so the remaining end is supplied by the germline J gene. The rearrangement joins TRBV18 to TRBJ2-3; no clear D. Trimming left V 1 base short and J 1 base short, with 9 bases between. Germline V gene sequence: CDR1 KGHSH, CDR2 LQKENI. CDR3 size: 15 residues. Partial CDR3 DNA: TGTGCCAGCTCACCACGCCTAAGGGGCACAGATACG. Protein product: CASSPRLRGTDT. Given in full, the CDR3 is CASSPRLRGTDTQYF.

This clone was seen ten or more times. Read coverage stops 3 residues before the CDR3 terminus; the germline J gene supplies the remainder. The V call is TRBV20-1, the J call TRBJ2-2; unclear D gene. The CDR3 loop spans 14 amino acids. Germline V gene sequence: CDR1 DFQATT, CDR2 SNEGSKA (reference sequence). The CDR3 loop reads CSARESSGGSPLFF. The CDR3 bases that were read are TGCAGTGCTAGAGAATCCTCGGGTGGATCACCG.

This clone was counted many times. The CDR3: CASTSGGEYNEQFF. CDR3 DNA, as far as it was read: TGTGCCAGCACTAGCGGGGGGGAGTACAATGAG. The genes are TRBV19 and TRBJ2-1; TRBD2 matches at 13 bases. The sequence runs out 3 residues before the end of the CDR3; the remainder is reconstructed from the germline J gene. This CDR3 contains 14 residues. V was pared by 9 bases and J by 4 bases, with 3 bases of the junction left unmatched. Germline CDR1 is LNHDA and CDR2 is SQIVND (reference sequence).

This clone was observed at least ten times. Read sequence stops 3 residues before the CDR3 end, and the germline J gene provides the missing end. The chain recombines TRBV14 with TRBJ2-2, with 8 bases fitting TRBD2. CDR1 is SGHDN, CDR2 FVKESK, per germline. The CDR3 loop spans 14 amino acids. Trimming took 8 bases from V and 4 from J; bases not matched to a gene: 6. The CDR3 bases that were read are TGTGCCAGCCGGGAGGGGGTTCGCACCGGGGAG. Protein product: CASREGVRTGE. The entire CDR3 protein reads CASREGVRTGELFF.

This clone was counted many times. The read terminates 3 residues ahead of where the CDR3 ends, so the germline J gene completes it. The gene calls are TRBV19 and TRBJ1-5; D is undetermined. This CDR3 is built from 15 residues. Germline V gene sequence: CDR1 LNHDA, CDR2 SQIVND (reference sequence). V shed 4 bases and J shed 0 bases, with 10 bases lying between them. The CDR3 DNA, read in part, is TGTGCCAGTAGTAGCGTACCTGGTAGCAATCAGCCC. Translating it yields CASSSVPGSNQP. The whole CDR3 sequence reads CASSSVPGSNQPQHF.

This clone was counted at least ten times. The read falls 3 residues short of the CDR3 end, and the missing part is taken from the germline J gene. The chain uses TRBV6-1 and TRBJ1-6, with 8 nucleotides matching TRBD1. This CDR3 region has 15 residues. V trimming: 4 bases; J trimming: 7 bases; junction bases outside the gene matches: 6. Looked up from germline, CDR1 is MNHNS and CDR2 is SASEGT. CDR3 protein: CASSAIRQGNSPLHF. The CDR3 bases that were read are TGTGCCAGCAGTGCCATCAGACAGGGGAATTCACCC.

This clone has just a few counts. The CDR3 is cut off 3 residues early in the read; its end comes from the germline J gene. The rearrangement uses TRBV7-9 and TRBJ1-2; no clear D gene. The CDR3 loop spans 14 amino acids. From germline, CDR1 is SEHNR and CDR2 FQNEAQ (reference sequence). The CDR3 bases that were read are TGTGCCAGCAGCTCCGGACTAGCGGGGTACGAC. Translated: CASSSGLAGYD. The complete CDR3 protein is CASSSGLAGYDYTF. Full variable domain (outside the CDR3, taken from reference TRBV7-9 and TRBJ1-2): DTGVSQNPRHKITKRGQNVTFRCDPISEHNRLYWYRQTLGQGPEFLTYFQNEAQLEKSRLLSDRFSAERPKGSFSTLEIQRTEQGDSAMYLCASSSGLAGYDYTFGSGTRLTVV.

This clone was counted many times. The CDR3 protein is CSARDPRMVQGQETQYF. The sequenced part of the CDR3 DNA is TGCAGTGCTAGAGACCCCCGGATGGTTCAGGGACAAGAGACC. The chain uses TRBV20-1 and TRBJ2-5; D is possibly TRBD1 (5 bases). The read ends 3 residues shy of where the CDR3 ends; the end is completed using the germline J gene. The CDR3 is 17 amino acids. From germline, CDR1 is DFQATT and CDR2 SNEGSKA (reference sequence). Trimming cost V 0 bases and J 2 bases, with 19 bases left between them.

This clone has at least ten counts. The sequenced fragment ends 3 residues before the CDR3 boundary, so the rest is inferred from the germline J gene. The V gene is TRBV20-1, the J gene TRBJ2-3; 8 bases are shared with TRBD1. V lost 0 bases to trimming and J lost 3 bases; unmatched junction nucleotides: 5. The CDR3 is made up of 15 amino acids. Germline V CDR1 and CDR2: DFQATT, SNEGSKA (reference sequence). Here the CDR3 reads CSARDGQGNTDTQYF. Partial CDR3 DNA: TGCAGTGCTAGAGACGGACAGGGAAATACAGATACG.

At least ten counts were recorded for this clone. The sequenced fragment ends 3 residues before the CDR3 boundary, so the rest is inferred from the germline J gene. This sequence joins TRBV7-8 and TRBJ2-5; D perhaps matches TRBD1 (6 bases). CDR3 length: 14 residues. V was shortened by 5 bases and J by 1 base, with 11 bases between the two germline ends. CDR1 is SGHVS and CDR2 is FQNEAQ in the germline V gene. The covered CDR3 bases are TGTGCCAGCAGCGCCGGGACATCCCAAGAGACC. Protein sequence: CASSAGTSQET. The full CDR3 sequence reads CASSAGTSQETQYF.

In this sample, this clone turned up many times. The read is 3 residues too short to cover the CDR3 end, so that end is filled in from the germline J gene. The rearrangement uses TRBV13 and TRBJ2-3, with 8 bases aligning to TRBD2. J lost 6 bases, V lost 1 base, and 6 bases had no gene match. Per the germline V gene, CDR1 is PRHDT and CDR2 is FYEKMQ (reference sequence). The CDR3 is made up of 15 amino acids. The covered CDR3 bases are TGTGCCAGCAGCTTAGTTTCGGGGGGGCCCGATACG. This translates into CASSLVSGGPDT. The full CDR3 protein reads CASSLVSGGPDTQYF.